This T cell receptor (beta chain) is drawn from a study of T cells in Graves' hyperthyroidism and ophthalmopathy. There are many counts of this clonotype. CDR3 size: 16 residues. V dropped 1 base and J dropped 0 bases, with 11 bases sitting between them. Per the germline V gene, CDR1 is SGHRS and CDR2 is YFSETQ. TCR beta CDR3 sequences were amplified from RNA transcripts. HTBI primers were employed in a first-round RT-PCR of the TCR CDR3. From the multiplex PCR reads, TCRdb called clonotypes with MiXCR, one entry per CDR3 protein. The table lists around 200,000 distinct CDR3 sequences, about a sixth of them singletons.

This chain links TRBV5-1 with TRBJ2-1, with a weak D call TRBD1 (5 bases). Input material: blood. The TCR originated in a man aged 40-50 years with Graves' hyperthyroidism. The CDR3 DNA reads TGCGCCAGCAGCTTGATGGGCAGGGACTCCTACAATGAGCAGTTCTTC. This codes for CASSLMGRDSYNEQFF. Based on the CDR3 plus reference TRBV5-1 and TRBJ2-1, the full variable domain is KAGVTQTPRYLIKTRGQQVTLSCSPISGHRSVSWYQQTPGQGLQFLFEYFSETQRNKGNFPGRFSGRQFSNSRSEMNVSTLELGDSALYLCASSLMGRDSYNEQFFGPGTRLTVL.